A single sample is the source of the 30 T cell receptor beta chains below, sequenced in a study of OX40 agonist ivuxolimab in advanced cancers. Only in-frame clones appear in the TCRdb table, and some are missing; sequencing was by immunoSEQ multiplex PCR. Among roughly 56,000 clones listed, just over 85% were seen once. The specimen was CD4+ or CD8+ T cells sorted from blood, collected in a trial of the OX40 agonist ivuxolimab. All receptors come from an adult with an advanced solid tumor such as melanoma, head and neck, liver or kidney cancer.

This chain links TRBV19 with TRBJ2-1, with D unclear. The CDR3 covers 13 residues. Trimming cost V 6 bases and J 5 bases, with 11 bases left between them. Germline values: CDR1 LNHDA, CDR2 SQIVND (reference sequence). The CDR3 DNA follows: TGTGCCAGTAGCGCCCTGATGAACAATGAGCAGTTCTTC. Protein: CASSALMNNEQFF.

The genes are TRBV10-3 and TRBJ1-3, with D tentatively TRBD1 (6 bases). The CDR3 has 16 amino acids. CDR1 and CDR2 (germline): ENHRY, SYGVKD. V lost 7 bases to trimming and J lost 1 base, with 17 bases between them. CDR3 loop: CAIKRTALRSGNTIYF. The DNA for the CDR3 is TGTGCCATCAAACGGACAGCTTTGAGATCTGGAAACACCATATATTTT.

This clone was observed once. V is TRBV6-6 and J is TRBJ1-2; 8 bases fit TRBD1. V shed 10 bases and J 5 bases; nucleotides not matched to a gene: 9. The CDR3 totals 13 residues. Germline CDR1 MNHNY, CDR2 SVGAGI (reference sequence). The CDR3 nucleotides read TGTGCCACATCACCAGGGGGCGCATATGGCTACACCTTC. It is translated as CATSPGGAYGYTF.

This sequence joins TRBV7-9 and TRBJ1-1; D might be TRBD1 (6 bases). The V end was cut by 4 bases, the J end by 2 bases, with 20 bases between. The CDR3 contains 17 residues. CDR1 SEHNR and CDR2 FQNEAQ come from the germline V gene (reference sequence). CDR3 DNA: TGTGCCAGCAGCTCCCCCTGGGGGCGAATCTCAAACACTGAAGCTTTCTTT. This codes for CASSSPWGRISNTEAFF.

V and J are TRBV6-1 and TRBJ2-5; D gene ambiguous. Germline V gives CDR1 MNHNS, CDR2 SASEGT. Trimming stripped 6 bases from V and 2 bases from J, with 13 bases between. This CDR3 is built from 14 residues. CDR3 sequence reads: CASSFSYPQETQYF. The CDR3 DNA reads as TGTGCCAGCAGCTTTTCCTATCCTCAAGAGACCCAGTACTTC.

The chain has TRBV28 and TRBJ2-1; D gene unclear. The germline CDR1 and CDR2 sequences are MDHEN and SYDVKM. This CDR3 is 12 amino acids long. V gave up 3 bases and J gave up 10 bases, with 10 bases separating them. The CDR3 nucleotides read TGTGCCAGCAGTTTTTCCGTAAGAGAGCAGTTCTTC. Translation gives CASSFSVREQFF.

V gene TRBV15 combines with J gene TRBJ2-1, with D tentatively TRBD2 (6 bases). This CDR3 has 13 amino acids. V was shortened by 0 bases and J by 7 bases, with 7 bases between the two germline ends. CDR1 is LNHNV, CDR2 YYDKDF, per germline (reference sequence). The CDR3 region has the DNA TGTGCCACCAGCAGAGATCTAGCGAATGAGCAGTTCTTC. It translates to CATSRDLANEQFF. Filled out from reference TRBV15 and TRBJ2-1, the complete variable domain reads DAMVIQNPRYQVTQFGKPVTLSCSQTLNHNVMYWYQQKSSQAPKLLFHYYDKDFNNEADTPDNFQSRRPNTSFCFLDIRSPGLGDTAMYLCATSRDLANEQFFGPGTRLTVL.

This clone was observed once. The chain has TRBV11-3 and TRBJ2-2; D is unclear. Germline loops: CDR1 SGHNT, CDR2 YENEEA. V lost 2 bases and J 5 bases, leaving 6 bases between the germline ends. CDR3 length equals 13 residues. The CDR3 sequence: CASSLLITGELFF. CDR3 in DNA: TGTGCCAGCAGCTTATTGATAACCGGGGAGCTGTTTTTT.

This clone has more than one count but fewer than ten. The chain joins TRBV7-8 to TRBJ1-2, with a weak D call TRBD1 (6 bases). The CDR3 consists of 15 residues. The V gene's germline CDR1 is SGHVS and CDR2 FQNEAQ. The ends were cut back, 1 base at V and 5 bases at J, with 14 bases in the middle. The CDR3 spells CASSLDRVKVYGYTF. CDR3 DNA: TGTGCCAGCAGCTTAGACAGGGTGAAGGTGTATGGCTACACCTTC.

V and J are TRBV20-1 and TRBJ1-1; D gene ambiguous. The CDR3 covers 11 residues. Germline V gene data show CDR1 as DFQATT and CDR2 as SNEGSKA (reference sequence). V shed 8 bases and J shed 7 bases, with 14 bases lying between them. The CDR3 nucleotides are TGCAGTCTATATTTGAACGGTGAAGCTTTCTTT. Translated, it gives CSLYLNGEAFF.

The chain joins TRBV7-9 to TRBJ1-2; D call uncertain. V was clipped by 4 bases and J by 4 bases, with 10 bases between them. CDR3 length: 13 residues. The germline V gene has CDR1 SEHNR and CDR2 FQNEAQ (reference sequence). The CDR3: CASSSLGSYGYTF. The CDR3 DNA reads as TGTGCCAGCAGCTCACTCGGAAGCTATGGCTACACCTTC.

This chain uses TRBV7-2 with TRBJ2-3; D is ambiguous. V was cut by 5 bases and J by 0 bases, with 15 bases left in between. The CDR3 loop spans 16 amino acids. CDR1 is SGHTA and CDR2 is FQGNSA in the germline V gene. This chain's CDR3 is CASSPPGRFSTDTQYF. The CDR3 coding sequence is TGTGCCAGCAGCCCCCCCGGGCGGTTTAGCACAGATACGCAGTATTTT.

This clone was detected once. The chain recombines TRBV6-1 with TRBJ2-1, with D unclear. The ends were cut back, 6 bases at V and 2 bases at J, with 11 bases in the middle. This CDR3 spans 14 amino acids. Germline CDR1 is MNHNS and CDR2 is SASEGT. CDR3 region: CASSRRPPYNEQFF. CDR3 DNA sequence: TGTGCCAGCAGCCGTAGGCCTCCCTACAATGAGCAGTTCTTC.

The chain carries TRBV25-1 and TRBJ1-1; perhaps TRBD1 as D (5 bases). Germline V CDR1 and CDR2: MGHDK, SYGVNS. With 6 bases removed from V and 4 bases from J, the gap between germline ends came to 15 bases. The CDR3 is 14 amino acids. For the CDR3, the DNA is TGTGCCAGCAGCCCCGGGGCGGGGACCACTGAAGCTTTCTTT. Translating it yields CASSPGAGTTEAFF. Complete variable domain (other parts from reference TRBV25-1 and TRBJ1-1): EADIYQTPRYLVIGTGKKITLECSQTMGHDKMYWYQQDPGMELHLIHYSYGVNSTEKGDLSSESTVSRIRTEHFPLTLESARPSHTSQYLCASSPGAGTTEAFFGQGTRLTVV.

The chain carries TRBV29-1 and TRBJ2-5; D perhaps matches TRBD2 (6 bases). The germline V gene encodes CDR1 SQVTM and CDR2 ANQGSEA. The CDR3 length is 12 residues. The ends were cut back, 3 bases at V and 5 bases at J, with 10 bases in the middle. CDR3 DNA: TGCAGCGTTGAGGAGGGAGGTGAGACCCAGTACTTC. Its translation: CSVEEGGETQYF.

This chain connects TRBV7-2 to TRBJ1-5, with a tentative D call TRBD1 (5 bases). The CDR3 spans 15 residues. CDR1 and CDR2 from the germline V gene are SGHTA and FQGNSA. The V end was cut by 2 bases, the J end by 0 bases, with 8 bases between. The CDR3 sequence is CASSLMGDSNQPQHF. The CDR3 coding sequence is TGTGCCAGCAGCTTAATGGGGGATAGCAATCAGCCCCAGCATTTT. Drawing the rest from reference TRBV7-2 and TRBJ1-5, the complete variable domain is GAGVSQSPSNKVTEKGKDVELRCDPISGHTALYWYRQSLGQGLEFLIYFQGNSAPDKSGLPSDRFSAERTGGSVSTLTIQRTQQEDSAVYLCASSLMGDSNQPQHFGDGTRLSIL.

V gene TRBV29-1 combines with J gene TRBJ2-7; 7 nucleotides line up with TRBD2. The ends lost 6 bases at V and 4 bases at J; junction bases unmatched: 12. Germline loops: CDR1 SQVTM, CDR2 ANQGSEA. The CDR3 consists of 14 residues. The chain's CDR3 is CSVTGHSGKYEQYF. CDR3 coding DNA: TGCAGCGTCACGGGTCACAGCGGGAAGTACGAGCAGTACTTC.

The gene calls are TRBV7-9 and TRBJ1-4; D is ambiguous. This CDR3 comprises 15 residues. V was trimmed by 1 base and J by 3 bases, leaving 9 bases between them. CDR1 is SEHNR, CDR2 FQNEAQ, per germline (reference sequence). DNA for the CDR3: TGTGCCAGCAGCTTAGAGGCCATGGCTAATGAAAAACTGTTTTTT. As protein: CASSLEAMANEKLFF.

CDR3 bases: TGTGCCAGCAGCCCTCTTTACTCTGGGGCCAACGTCCTGACTTTC. Its protein product is CASSPLYSGANVLTF. The chain is built from TRBV14 and TRBJ2-6; D gene uncertain. Per germline, CDR1 SGHDN and CDR2 FVKESK. V gave up 4 bases and J gave up 0 bases, with 7 bases separating them. This CDR3 has 15 residues.

The chain carries TRBV6-6 and TRBJ1-1; tentative D call: TRBD1 (5 bases). The CDR3 spans 11 residues. V lost 10 bases and J lost 3, with 9 bases in between. Germline CDR1 and CDR2: MNHNY and SVGAGI (reference sequence). As DNA, the CDR3 is TGTGCCACCCGACAGTACACTGAAGCTTTCTTT. It is translated as CATRQYTEAFF.

The rearrangement links TRBV6-5 to TRBJ2-5; D gene uncertain. Deletions cut 7 bases from V and 5 bases from J, with 8 bases between. The CDR3 consists of 11 residues. CDR1 MNHEY and CDR2 SVGAGI come from the germline V gene. CDR3 loop: CASTLLETQYF. The CDR3, as DNA: TGTGCCAGCACCCTGCTGGAGACCCAGTACTTC.

This chain connects TRBV10-3 to TRBJ2-3; tentative D call: TRBD1 (6 bases). V lost 8 bases, J lost 3 bases, and 9 bases lay in between. The CDR3 is 12 residues long. CDR1 and CDR2 (germline): ENHRY, SYGVKD. CDR3 coding DNA: TGTGCCATCGGGACACTGACAGATACGCAGTATTTT. It yields the protein CAIGTLTDTQYF.

The J gene is TRBJ1-2, the V gene TRBV28; D remains ambiguous. Trimming cost V 3 bases and J 4 bases, with 9 bases left between them. CDR1 is MDHEN and CDR2 is SYDVKM in the germline V gene. The CDR3 covers 13 residues. The CDR3 region is CASSFGLGYGYTF. CDR3 coding DNA: TGTGCCAGCAGTTTTGGGCTCGGCTATGGCTACACCTTC.

The rearrangement uses TRBV25-1 and TRBJ2-1, with TRBD2 identical over 12 bases. J lost 10 bases, V lost 6 bases, and 10 bases had no gene match. CDR3 size: 15 residues. Germline V gives CDR1 MGHDK, CDR2 SYGVNS. The CDR3 nucleotides are TGTGCCAGCAGGCTAACTAGCGGGGGGCGGGAGGAGCAGTTCTTC. Protein sequence: CASRLTSGGREEQFF.

The chain carries TRBV28 and TRBJ1-2; D gene uncertain. The germline V and J ends were trimmed by 6 bases and 5 bases, with 16 bases remaining between them. CDR1 is MDHEN and CDR2 is SYDVKM in the germline V gene. CDR3 length: 14 residues. CDR3 residues: CASSRSLGIYGYTF. The CDR3 nucleotides read TGTGCCAGCAGCCGATCGCTGGGGATTTATGGCTACACCTTC.

J is TRBJ1-5 and V is TRBV19, with D perhaps matching TRBD1 (5 bases). The V and J ends lost 10 bases and 0 bases respectively, with 13 bases between them. The CDR3 has 14 residues. From germline, CDR1 is LNHDA and CDR2 SQIVND (reference sequence). As DNA, the CDR3 is TGTGCCACTGACGGGGCCCGTAGCAATCAGCCCCAGCATTTT. Protein: CATDGARSNQPQHF.

This clone was observed once. The chain joins TRBV5-6 to TRBJ1-2, with D unclear. The V end was cut by 0 bases, the J end by 3 bases, with 6 bases between. The germline CDR1 and CDR2 sequences are SGHDT and YYEEEE. The CDR3 is 13 residues long. CDR3 amino acids: CASSLERDYGYTF. As DNA, the CDR3 is TGTGCCAGCAGCTTGGAGAGAGACTATGGCTACACCTTC. The variable domain in full, with the rest retrieved from reference TRBV5-6 and TRBJ1-2, is DAGVTQSPTHLIKTRGQQVTLRCSPKSGHDTVSWYQQALGQGPQFIFQYYEEEERQRGNFPDRFSGHQFPNYSSELNVNALLLGDSALYLCASSLERDYGYTFGSGTRLTVV.

CDR3 region: CASSLYGTSGMAWYF. The CDR3 nucleotides are TGCGCCAGCAGCTTGTATGGGACTAGCGGGATGGCTTGGTACTTC. This rearrangement joins TRBV5-1 to TRBJ2-5; 13 nucleotides agree with TRBD2. The CDR3 contains 15 residues. Trimming took 1 base from V and 13 from J; bases not matched to a gene: 10. Germline V gives CDR1 SGHRS, CDR2 YFSETQ.

The chain combines TRBV27 with TRBJ2-7; D is unclear. V lost 2 bases to trimming and J lost 1 base, with 9 bases between them. The CDR3 has 14 amino acids. The germline CDR1 and CDR2 sequences are MNHEY and SMNVEV (reference sequence). The CDR3 DNA reads as TGTGCCAGCAGTTTAACGGCTCTTTCCTACGAGCAGTACTTC. Amino acids: CASSLTALSYEQYF.

This clone was recorded a few times. This chain links TRBV25-1 with TRBJ1-1; TRBD1 is a possible D gene (5 bases). The CDR3 runs 13 residues. Germline V lookup: CDR1 MGHDK, CDR2 SYGVNS. The V end was cut by 6 bases, the J end by 0 bases, with 8 bases between. CDR3 amino acids: CASRGGVNTEAFF. In nucleotides, the CDR3 is TGTGCCAGCAGGGGGGGAGTGAACACTGAAGCTTTCTTT.